Described below is a single T cell receptor (beta chain) sequence and its context. Antigen unknown. This specimen comes from a study of blood T cells in healthy people across ages. Study observations and caveats: Per-million-T-cell TCR beta diversity fell roughly linearly with age.

Approximately 9.6 milliliters of peripheral blood were drawn from each donor into EDTA-treated tubes. Total RNA extracted from each sample amounted to at least 6 micrograms. A J-beta primer mix and a sample-barcoded 5' primer were used in a second PCR of about 7 to 12 cycles. TCRdb re-called the 5' RACE reads with MiXCR, one entry per CDR3 protein. Here the sample spans around 1,500,000 distinct CDR3 sequences, 35% to 45% being singletons. CDR3 length: 15 residues. V lost 2 bases and J 11 bases, leaving 24 bases between the germline ends. The V gene's germline CDR1 is SQVTM and CDR2 ANQGSEA. This rearrangement joins TRBV29-1 to TRBJ2-5, with D perhaps being TRBD1 or TRBD2 (5 bases each). Source material: blood. The source of this sequence is a woman under 30 in good health. CDR3 coding DNA: TGCAGCGTTGAAAGGGACCATAGCTCCTACAATGTGCAGTACTTC. It is translated as CSVERDHSSYNVQYF.